This T cell receptor beta chain stems from a study of cytomegalovirus exposure and HLA in healthy donors. Study-level information: Among around 170 million T cells, an earlier analysis found around 100 million unique TCR beta sequences.

Although they were nominally healthy when sampled, donors likely had unrecorded immune exposures. PCR was performed using 60 Vbeta and 13 Jbeta primers. Libraries were prepared by immunoSEQ multiplex PCR; TCRdb keeps only in-frame clonotypes and omits some of them. This table holds about 160,000 clones, about four fifths found once. V lost 3 bases and J 5 bases, leaving 17 bases between the germline ends. The V gene's germline CDR1 is SEHNR and CDR2 FQNEAQ (reference sequence). The CDR3 consists of 17 residues. Sequencing was done on a sample of PBMCs. The chain employs TRBV7-9 and TRBJ1-6; D perhaps matches TRBD1 (6 bases). The clonotype comes from a young man in good health and CMV-seronegative. CDR3: CASSFRDTRPHNSPLHF. DNA for the CDR3: TGTGCCAGCAGCTTCCGGGACACCCGGCCCCATAATTCACCCCTCCACTTT.